This T cell receptor (beta chain) comes out of a study of T-cell reconstitution after alpha-beta-depleted transplantation in children. This clonotype was observed a few times. Library preparation (for TCRbeta) was performed with unique molecular identifiers. TCRdb ran MiXCR on the PCR reads and lists one entry per CDR3 protein. The sample holds roughly 300,000 distinct CDR3 sequences, 9% to 12% seen once. This clonotype was sampled from a human donor who donated a stem cell graft to a child with acute lymphoblastic leukemia. The sequences come from PBMCs from the stem cell graft donor, collected from the stem cell graft.

CDR3 sequence reads: CASTPGGLSDEQFF. CDR3 in DNA: TGCGCCAGCACCCCGGGGGGGTTAAGCGATGAGCAGTTCTTC. V and J are TRBV5-1 and TRBJ2-1; 8 nucleotides agree with TRBD2. V dropped 6 bases and J dropped 8; count of bases not matched to a gene: 10. CDR1 and CDR2 from the germline V gene are SGHRS and YFSETQ. CDR3 length equals 14 residues.